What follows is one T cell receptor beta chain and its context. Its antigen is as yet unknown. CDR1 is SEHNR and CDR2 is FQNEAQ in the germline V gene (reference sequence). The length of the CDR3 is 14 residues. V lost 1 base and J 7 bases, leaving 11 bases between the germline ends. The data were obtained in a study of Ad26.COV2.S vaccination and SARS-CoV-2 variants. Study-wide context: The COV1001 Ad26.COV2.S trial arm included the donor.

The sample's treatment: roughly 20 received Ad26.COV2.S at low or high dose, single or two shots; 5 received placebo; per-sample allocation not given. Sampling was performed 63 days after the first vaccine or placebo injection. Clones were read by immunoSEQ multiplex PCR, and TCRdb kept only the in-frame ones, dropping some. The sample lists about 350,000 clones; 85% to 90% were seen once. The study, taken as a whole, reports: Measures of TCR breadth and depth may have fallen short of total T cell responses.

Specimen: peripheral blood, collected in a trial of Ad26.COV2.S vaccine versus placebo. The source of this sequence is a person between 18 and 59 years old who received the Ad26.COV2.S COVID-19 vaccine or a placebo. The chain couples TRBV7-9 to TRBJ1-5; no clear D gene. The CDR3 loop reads CASSLETGMQPQHF. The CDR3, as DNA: TGTGCCAGCAGCTTAGAGACGGGAATGCAGCCCCAGCATTTT. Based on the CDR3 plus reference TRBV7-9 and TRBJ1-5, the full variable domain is DTGVSQNPRHKITKRGQNVTFRCDPISEHNRLYWYRQTLGQGPEFLTYFQNEAQLEKSRLLSDRFSAERPKGSFSTLEIQRTEQGDSAMYLCASSLETGMQPQHFGDGTRLSIL.